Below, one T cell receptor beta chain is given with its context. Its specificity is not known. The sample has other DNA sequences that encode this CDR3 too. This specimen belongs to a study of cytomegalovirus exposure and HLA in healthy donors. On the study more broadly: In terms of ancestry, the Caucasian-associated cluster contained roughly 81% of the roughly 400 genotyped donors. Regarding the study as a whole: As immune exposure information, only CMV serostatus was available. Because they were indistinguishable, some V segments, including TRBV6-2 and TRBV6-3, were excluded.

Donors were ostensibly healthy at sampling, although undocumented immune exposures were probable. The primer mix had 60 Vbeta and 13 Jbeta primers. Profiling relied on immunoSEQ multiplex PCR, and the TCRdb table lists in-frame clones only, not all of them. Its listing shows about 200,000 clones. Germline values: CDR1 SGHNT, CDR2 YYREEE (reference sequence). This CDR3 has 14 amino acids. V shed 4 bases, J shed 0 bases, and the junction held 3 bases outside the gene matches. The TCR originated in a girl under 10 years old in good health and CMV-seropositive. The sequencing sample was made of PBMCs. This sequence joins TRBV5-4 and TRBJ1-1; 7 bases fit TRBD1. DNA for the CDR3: TGTGCCAGCAGCAGGGACAGCATGAACACTGAAGCTTTCTTT. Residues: CASSRDSMNTEAFF.